The subject of this entry is one T cell receptor beta chain. These data are taken from a study of blood T cell repertoires in COVID-19. The germline V and J ends were trimmed by 4 bases and 0 bases, with 13 bases remaining between them. The CDR3 is 16 residues long. Germline V CDR1 and CDR2: MNHNY, SVGAGI (reference sequence). Assay used: immunoSEQ multiplex PCR; TCRdb lists only in-frame clones, some missing. The repertoire holds 150,000 to 200,000 clones, with around 86% as singletons. The gene calls are TRBV6-6 and TRBJ1-5; D perhaps matches TRBD1 (6 bases). The source is a woman between 25 and 40 years old with active or convalescent COVID-19. The sequenced sample was peripheral blood. Here the CDR3 reads CASSSRTVLSNQPQHF. The CDR3 DNA follows: TGTGCCAGCAGTTCCAGGACAGTCCTTAGCAATCAGCCCCAGCATTTT.